This T cell receptor beta chain comes out of a study of CD8 T cells in ankylosing spondylitis. Each CDR3 protein gets one entry after TCRdb re-called the 5' RACE reads with MiXCR. The sample has about 330,000 distinct CDR3 sequences; less than 9.5% are singletons. There are many counts of this clonotype. The antigen remains unidentified. General study points: Within ankylosing spondylitis blood, a TCR beta motif made up of roughly eight highly homologous variants appeared to be characteristic.

The V and J ends lost 3 bases and 0 bases respectively, with 5 bases between them. This CDR3 has 13 amino acids. Germline-derived CDR1 and CDR2 are DFQATT and SNEGSKA (reference sequence). The V gene is TRBV20-1, the J gene TRBJ1-4; D ambiguous. Sequencing input: blood, either unsorted or a sorted T cell fraction (not recorded which). The clonotype originates from a male donor with ankylosing spondylitis. The CDR3 loop reads CSASEPTNEKLFF. The CDR3 DNA reads TGCAGTGCTAGCGAGCCAACTAATGAAAAACTGTTTTTT.